One TCR beta chain is described in this entry. Authors' processing steps: Counts of nucleated cells, estimated from reference gene primer amplification, were obtained. Sequencing used immunoSEQ multiplex PCR; TCRdb keeps in-frame clones, though not all of them. V, J and clone size were drawn from that table, and D and trimming were deduced from the DNA. This table has 200,000 or so clones, roughly 80% appearing once. Trimming left V 1 base short and J 8 bases short, with 9 bases between. The CDR3 sequence is 13 residues long. The germline V gene has CDR1 SGHVS and CDR2 FQNEAQ. The study assigned cohorts using participant-reported clinical history. Two negative PCRs, clearance, or symptom resolution had been documented for recovered Cohort 3 donors. The source of the sample is a study of blood T cell repertoires in COVID-19. About the research overall: Sources were T cells, B-cell-depleted T cells, or PBMCs; the material itself was cDNA or gDNA.

V and J are TRBV7-8 and TRBJ1-3; the D gene is possibly TRBD1 (6 bases). The TCR originated in a man aged 35 to 55 who had recovered from COVID-19. The source material was PBMCs or T cells enriched from blood (not recorded which). The CDR3 coding sequence is TGTGCCAGCAGCTTAGTCAGGGGAGACACCATATATTTT. As protein: CASSLVRGDTIYF.